This is a list of T cell receptor beta chains from one sample in a study of beta chain features in type 1 diabetes. Here immunoSEQ multiplex PCR was the method, and the copy in TCRdb shows in-frame clones only, minus some. Among approximately 170,000 clones listed, approximately 8.1% were seen once. The sequencing input was central memory CD4+ T cells from blood. The receptor set was obtained from a woman between 40 and 50 years old with type 1 diabetes. Each CDR3 is given with its conserved first and last residue. D genes are given only for firm matches. Some rows mark clone size as missing; the rest say once, few, many or name a class of expanded clone.

clone size	V gene	D gene	J gene	CDR3 protein	CDR3 DNA
.	TRBV7-9	.	TRBJ1-1	CASSTTAVPEAFF	TGTGCCAGCAGCACCACAGCCGTCCCTGAAGCTTTCTTT
.	TRBV4-1	TRBD2	TRBJ2-1	CASSQDSGGSSYNEQFF	TGCGCCAGCAGCCAAGATAGCGGGGGGAGCTCCTACAATGAGCAGTTCTTC
few	TRBV30	.	TRBJ2-5	CAWTPGGRETQYF	TGTGCCTGGACCCCGGGGGGCCGAGAGACCCAGTACTTC
.	TRBV4-1	.	TRBJ1-4	CASSQDTSSTNEKLFF	TGCGCCAGCAGCCAAGACACCAGTTCAACTAATGAAAAACTGTTTTTT
few	TRBV7-8	.	TRBJ2-7	CASSLAGSGEQYF	TGTGCCAGCAGCTTAGCGGGTAGCGGCGAGCAGTACTTC
few	TRBV6-5	.	TRBJ2-4	CASSTDPGTKNIQYF	TGTGCCAGCAGTACCGATCCGGGGACCAAAAACATTCAGTACTTC
few	TRBV7-9	.	TRBJ1-1	CASSLRTVEAFF	TGTGCCAGCAGCTTAAGGACAGTCGAAGCTTTCTTT
.	TRBV18	TRBD2	TRBJ2-4	CASSPLAGNIQYF	TGTGCCAGCTCACCATTAGCGGGAAACATTCAGTACTTC
.	TRBV18	TRBD1	TRBJ2-7	CASSLDRDDEQYF	TGTGCCAGCTCACTCGACAGGGACGACGAGCAGTACTTC
.	TRBV5-1	TRBD2	TRBJ2-1	CASSPLAGGPNEQFF	TGCGCCAGCAGCCCATTAGCGGGGGGGCCGAATGAGCAGTTCTTC
.	TRBV30	TRBD2	TRBJ2-2	CAWTLAGVSDTGELFF	TGTGCCTGGACCCTAGCGGGAGTATCGGACACCGGGGAGCTGTTTTTT
.	TRBV15	.	TRBJ2-7	CATSSPSYEQYF	TGTGCCACCAGCTCTCCTTCCTACGAGCAGTACTTC
.	TRBV4-2	TRBD1	TRBJ2-7	CASSQVSTGTGGYEQYF	TGTGCCAGCAGCCAAGTCAGTACGGGGACAGGTGGCTACGAGCAGTACTTC
.	TRBV2	TRBD1	TRBJ2-5	CASSNTGVQETQYF	TGTGCCAGCAGTAATACAGGGGTCCAAGAGACCCAGTACTTC
.	TRBV18	.	TRBJ2-5	CASSPGGGETQYF	TGTGCCAGCTCACCAGGGGGCGGCGAGACCCAGTACTTC
.	TRBV4-1	.	TRBJ1-5	CASSQVDRDEQPQHF	TGCGCCAGCAGCCAAGTCGACAGAGATGAGCAGCCCCAGCATTTT
few	TRBV2	TRBD1	TRBJ1-5	CASSVQGAAQPQHF	TGTGCCAGCAGTGTGCAGGGGGCAGCTCAGCCCCAGCATTTT
few	TRBV19	TRBD1	TRBJ1-2	CASSNPRGQNYGYTF	TGTGCCAGTAGCAATCCCCGGGGACAGAACTATGGCTACACCTTC
few	TRBV18	TRBD1	TRBJ1-2	CASSPGQPNYGYTF	TGTGCCAGCTCGCCGGGACAGCCTAACTATGGCTACACCTTC
.	TRBV5-4	.	TRBJ2-5	CASSLASAWETQYF	TGTGCCAGCAGCTTGGCTAGCGCGTGGGAGACCCAGTACTTC
few	TRBV7-2	TRBD2	TRBJ2-7	CASSLMAASGSSYEQYF	TGTGCCAGCAGCTTAATGGCGGCTAGCGGGAGCTCCTACGAGCAGTACTTC
.	TRBV28	.	TRBJ2-1	CASSRSVGLNEQFF	TGTGCCAGCAGCCGAAGTGTGGGGCTGAATGAGCAGTTCTTC
few	TRBV7-3	TRBD2	TRBJ2-3	CASSLGLAASTDTQYF	TGTGCCAGCAGCTTAGGACTAGCGGCTAGCACAGATACGCAGTATTTT
few	TRBV5-4	.	TRBJ2-3	CASSLSLSEADTQYF	TGTGCCAGCAGCTTGTCACTGAGTGAGGCAGATACGCAGTATTTT
.	TRBV29-1	TRBD2	TRBJ2-3	CSSTSGGETDTQYF	TGCAGCTCGACTAGCGGGGGGGAGACAGATACGCAGTATTTT
many	TRBV5-1	TRBD1	TRBJ1-4	CASSPVTGTAQVGKLFF	TGCGCCAGCAGCCCCGTTACAGGGACAGCCCAAGTGGGAAAACTGTTTTTT
.	TRBV7-2	.	TRBJ2-7	CASSTPSYEQYF	TGTGCCAGCAGCACACCCTCCTACGAGCAGTACTTC
.	TRBV29-1	.	TRBJ1-2	CSVGADGNYYGYTF	TGCAGCGTTGGGGCAGACGGCAACTACTATGGCTACACCTTC
.	TRBV30	.	TRBJ1-1	CAWGGSRGVANTEAFF	TGTGCCTGGGGAGGCTCCAGGGGAGTGGCGAACACTGAAGCTTTCTTT
.	TRBV13	TRBD2	TRBJ2-3	CASSSRLAGADTQYF	TGTGCCAGCAGCTCCAGACTAGCGGGGGCAGATACGCAGTATTTT
.	TRBV15	TRBD1	TRBJ1-2	CATSRDWGQFYGYTF	TGTGCCACCAGCAGAGATTGGGGACAGTTTTATGGCTACACCTTC
.	TRBV14	TRBD1	TRBJ1-1	CASGKKDRLTEAFF	TGTGCCAGCGGGAAAAAGGACAGGCTCACTGAAGCTTTCTTT
.	TRBV2	TRBD1	TRBJ2-3	CASSPPGTGTQYF	TGTGCCAGCAGTCCTCCAGGGACAGGTACGCAGTATTTT
few	TRBV21-1	.	TRBJ2-7	CASSNTGNYEQYF	TGTGCCAGCAGCAACACAGGGAACTACGAGCAGTACTTC